These 2 T cell receptor beta chains were all obtained from the same sample, sequenced in a study of T-cell memory formation after mild COVID-19. TCRdb re-called the 5' RACE reads through MiXCR, storing one row per CDR3 protein. The sample lists just under 50,000 distinct CDR3 sequences, roughly 12% occurring once. The specimen sequenced was PBMCs or a T cell subset sorted from them (not recorded which). Receptor source: a young man who had mild COVID-19 (a few samples of this study predate the infection). Cell type and time point are not known.

The gene calls are TRBV4-1 and TRBJ2-2, with D tentatively TRBD1 or TRBD2 (5 bases each). V was pared by 5 bases and J by 3 bases, with 16 bases between. The germline V gene encodes CDR1 MGHRA and CDR2 YSYEKL. This CDR3 contains 16 residues. The CDR3 spells CASSYPGRGDTGELFF. The DNA of the CDR3 is TGCGCCAGCAGCTATCCGGGACGAGGGGACACCGGGGAGCTGTTTTTT.

This clonotype was counted at least ten times. V is TRBV4-3 and J is TRBJ2-5; 15 bases agree with TRBD2. There are 19 residues in the CDR3. Germline-derived CDR1 and CDR2 are LGHNA and YSLEER. V was clipped by 1 base and J by 5 bases; unmatched bases: 11. Written as DNA, the CDR3 is TGCGCCAGCAGCCAAGTTGGACTAGCGGGGGGGCGGCTGGGGGAGACCCAGTACTTC. It is translated as CASSQVGLAGGRLGETQYF.